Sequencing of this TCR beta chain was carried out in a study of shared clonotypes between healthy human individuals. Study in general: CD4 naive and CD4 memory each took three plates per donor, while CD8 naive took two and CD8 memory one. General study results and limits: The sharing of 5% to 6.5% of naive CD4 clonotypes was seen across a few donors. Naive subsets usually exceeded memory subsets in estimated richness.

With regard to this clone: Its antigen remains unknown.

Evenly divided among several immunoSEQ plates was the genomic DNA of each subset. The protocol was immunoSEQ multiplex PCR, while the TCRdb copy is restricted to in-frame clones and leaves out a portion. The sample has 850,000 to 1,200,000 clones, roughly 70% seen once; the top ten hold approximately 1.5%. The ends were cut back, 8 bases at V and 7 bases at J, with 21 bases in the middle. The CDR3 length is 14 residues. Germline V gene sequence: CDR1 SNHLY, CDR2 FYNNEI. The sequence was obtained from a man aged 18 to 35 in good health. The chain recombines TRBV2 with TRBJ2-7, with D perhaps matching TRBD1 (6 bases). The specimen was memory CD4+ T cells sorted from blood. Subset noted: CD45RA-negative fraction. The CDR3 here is CASLSPGHSQEQYF. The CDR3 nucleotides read TGTGCCAGCCTTTCGCCGGGACATAGTCAAGAGCAGTACTTC.